This T cell receptor beta chain is from a study of blood T cell repertoires in COVID-19. Across the study: Nucleic acid was either cDNA or gDNA, and it came from T cells, B-cell-depleted T cells, or PBMCs.

The germline CDR1 and CDR2 sequences are LNHDA and SQIVND (reference sequence). V lost 6 bases and J lost 8, with 10 bases in between. There are 11 residues in the CDR3. Produced via immunoSEQ multiplex PCR; TCRdb's table is partial and in-frame only. This table holds over 100,000 clones, 70% to 90% found once. The V gene is TRBV19, the J gene TRBJ1-2; no definite D call. The sample consisted of peripheral blood. This clonotype was sampled from a man aged 40-50 years with acute or convalescent COVID-19. The CDR3 bases are TGTGCCAGTAGGTTGTCCGGGGGCTACACCTTC. Amino acids: CASRLSGGYTF.